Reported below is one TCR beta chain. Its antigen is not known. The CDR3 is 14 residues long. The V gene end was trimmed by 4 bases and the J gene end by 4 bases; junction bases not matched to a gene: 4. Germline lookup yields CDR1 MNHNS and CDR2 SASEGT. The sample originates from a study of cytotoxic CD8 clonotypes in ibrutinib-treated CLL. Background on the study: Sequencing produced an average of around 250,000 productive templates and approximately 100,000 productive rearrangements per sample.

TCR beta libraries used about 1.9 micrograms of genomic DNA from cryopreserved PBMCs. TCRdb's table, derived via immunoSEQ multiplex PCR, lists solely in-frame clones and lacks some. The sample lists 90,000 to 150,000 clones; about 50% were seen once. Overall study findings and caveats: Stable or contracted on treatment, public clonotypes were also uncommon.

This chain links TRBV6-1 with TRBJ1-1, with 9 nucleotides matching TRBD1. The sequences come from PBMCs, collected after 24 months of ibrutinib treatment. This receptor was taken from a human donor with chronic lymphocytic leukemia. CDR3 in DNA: TGTGCCAGCAGTGGGGACAGGGTTGGCACTGAAGCTTTCTTT. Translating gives CASSGDRVGTEAFF.